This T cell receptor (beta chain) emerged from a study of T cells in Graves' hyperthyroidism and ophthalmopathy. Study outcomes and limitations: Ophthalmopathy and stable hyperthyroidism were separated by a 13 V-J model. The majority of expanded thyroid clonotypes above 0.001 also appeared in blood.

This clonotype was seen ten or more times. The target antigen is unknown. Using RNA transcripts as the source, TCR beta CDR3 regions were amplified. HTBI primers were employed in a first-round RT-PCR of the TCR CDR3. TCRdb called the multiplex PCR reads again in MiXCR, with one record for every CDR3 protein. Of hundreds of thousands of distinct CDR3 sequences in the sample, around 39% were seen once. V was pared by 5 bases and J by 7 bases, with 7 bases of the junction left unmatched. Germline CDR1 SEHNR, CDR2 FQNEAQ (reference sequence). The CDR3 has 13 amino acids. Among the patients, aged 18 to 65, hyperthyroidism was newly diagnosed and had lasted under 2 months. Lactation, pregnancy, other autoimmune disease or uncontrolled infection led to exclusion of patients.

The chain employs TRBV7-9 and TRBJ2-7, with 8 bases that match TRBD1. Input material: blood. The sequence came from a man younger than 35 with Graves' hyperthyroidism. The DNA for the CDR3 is TGTGCCAGCAGCCCAGGGGGCCGGTGGGAGCAGTACTTC. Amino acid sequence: CASSPGGRWEQYF.